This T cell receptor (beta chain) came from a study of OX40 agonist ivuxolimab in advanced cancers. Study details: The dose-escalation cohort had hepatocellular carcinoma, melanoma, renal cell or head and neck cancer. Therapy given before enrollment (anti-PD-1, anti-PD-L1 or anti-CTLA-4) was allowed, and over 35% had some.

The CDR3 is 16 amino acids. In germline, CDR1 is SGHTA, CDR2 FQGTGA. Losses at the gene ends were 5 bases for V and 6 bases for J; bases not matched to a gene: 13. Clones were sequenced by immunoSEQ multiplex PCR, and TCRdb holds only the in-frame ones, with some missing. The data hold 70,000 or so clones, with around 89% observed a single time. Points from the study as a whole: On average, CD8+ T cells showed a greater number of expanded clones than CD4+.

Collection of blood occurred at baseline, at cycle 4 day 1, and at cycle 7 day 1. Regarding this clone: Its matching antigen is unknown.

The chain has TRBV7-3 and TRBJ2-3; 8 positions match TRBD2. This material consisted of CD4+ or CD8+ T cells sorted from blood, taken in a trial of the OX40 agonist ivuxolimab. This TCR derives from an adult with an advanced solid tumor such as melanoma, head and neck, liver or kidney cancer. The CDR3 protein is CASSPNRAGGGDTQYF. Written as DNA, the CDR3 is TGTGCCAGCAGCCCTAATAGGGCGGGAGGTGGGGATACGCAGTATTTT.